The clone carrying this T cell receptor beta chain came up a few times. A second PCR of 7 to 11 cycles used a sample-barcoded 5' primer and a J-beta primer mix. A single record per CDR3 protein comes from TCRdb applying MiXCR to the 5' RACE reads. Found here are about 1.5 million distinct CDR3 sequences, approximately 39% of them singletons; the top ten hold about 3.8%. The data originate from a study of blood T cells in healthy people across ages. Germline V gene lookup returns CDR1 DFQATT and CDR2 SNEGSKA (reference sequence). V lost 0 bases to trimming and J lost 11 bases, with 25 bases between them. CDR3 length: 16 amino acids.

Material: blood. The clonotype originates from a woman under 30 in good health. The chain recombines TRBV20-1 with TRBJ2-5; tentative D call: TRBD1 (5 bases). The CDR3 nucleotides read TGCAGTGCTAGAGATTCGACAGTATCCACCTACAATGAGCAGTACTTC. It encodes CSARDSTVSTYNEQYF.